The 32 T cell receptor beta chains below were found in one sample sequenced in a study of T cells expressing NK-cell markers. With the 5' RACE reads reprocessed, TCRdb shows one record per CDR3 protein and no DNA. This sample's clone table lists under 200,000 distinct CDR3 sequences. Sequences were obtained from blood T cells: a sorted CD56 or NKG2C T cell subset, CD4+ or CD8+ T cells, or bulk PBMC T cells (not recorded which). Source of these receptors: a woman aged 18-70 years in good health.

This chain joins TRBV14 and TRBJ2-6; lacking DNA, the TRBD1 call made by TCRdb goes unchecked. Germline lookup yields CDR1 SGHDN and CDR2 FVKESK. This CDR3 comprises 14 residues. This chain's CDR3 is CASSHGTGANVLTF.

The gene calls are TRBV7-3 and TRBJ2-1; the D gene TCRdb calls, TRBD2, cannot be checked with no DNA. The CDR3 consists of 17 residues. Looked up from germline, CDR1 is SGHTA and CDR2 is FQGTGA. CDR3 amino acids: CASSLTGLAGGYNEQFF.

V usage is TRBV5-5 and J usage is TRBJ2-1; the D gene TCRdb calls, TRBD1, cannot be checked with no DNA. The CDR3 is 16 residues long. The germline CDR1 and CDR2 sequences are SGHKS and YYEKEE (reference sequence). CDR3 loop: CASSESGGQRRGEQFF.

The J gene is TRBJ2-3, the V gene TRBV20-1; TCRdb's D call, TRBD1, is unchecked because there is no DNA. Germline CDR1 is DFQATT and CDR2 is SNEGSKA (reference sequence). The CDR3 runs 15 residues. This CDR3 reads CSAADRGHVADTQYF.

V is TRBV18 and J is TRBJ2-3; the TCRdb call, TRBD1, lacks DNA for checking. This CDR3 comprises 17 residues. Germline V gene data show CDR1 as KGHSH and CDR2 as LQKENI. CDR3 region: CASSPMAGTGMTDTQYF.

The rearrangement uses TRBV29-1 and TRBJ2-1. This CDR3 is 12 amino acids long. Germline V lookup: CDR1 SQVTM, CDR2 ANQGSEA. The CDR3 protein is CSVGTSYNEQFF.

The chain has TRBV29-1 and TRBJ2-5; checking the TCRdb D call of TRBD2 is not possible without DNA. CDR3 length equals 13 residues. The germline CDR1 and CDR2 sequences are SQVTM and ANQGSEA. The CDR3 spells CSASSGIWETQYF.

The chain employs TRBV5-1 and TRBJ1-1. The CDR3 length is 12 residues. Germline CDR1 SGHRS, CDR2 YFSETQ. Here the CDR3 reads CASAREGPEAFF.

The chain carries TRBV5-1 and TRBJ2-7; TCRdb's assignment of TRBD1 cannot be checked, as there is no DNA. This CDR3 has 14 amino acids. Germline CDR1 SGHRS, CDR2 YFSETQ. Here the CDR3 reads CASSPRTGENEQYF.

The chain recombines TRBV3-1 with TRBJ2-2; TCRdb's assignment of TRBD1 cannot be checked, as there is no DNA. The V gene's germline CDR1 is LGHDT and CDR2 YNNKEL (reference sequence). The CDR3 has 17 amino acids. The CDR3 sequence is CASSQGYRVRNTGELFF.

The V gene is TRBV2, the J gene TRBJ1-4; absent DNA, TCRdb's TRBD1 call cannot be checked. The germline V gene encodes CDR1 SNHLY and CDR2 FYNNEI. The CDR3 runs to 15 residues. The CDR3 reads CASSDRDRVGEKLFF.

CDR3 protein: CATSKDRGASSYEQYF. This chain joins TRBV15 and TRBJ2-7; TCRdb selects TRBD2, and the lack of DNA leaves this call unchecked. Germline CDR1 reads LNHNV; CDR2 reads YYDKDF (reference sequence). The CDR3 sequence is 16 residues long. Looking up the rest from reference TRBV15 and TRBJ2-7 gives the full variable domain: DAMVIQNPRYQVTQFGKPVTLSCSQTLNHNVMYWYQQKSSQAPKLLFHYYDKDFNNEADTPDNFQSRRPNTSFCFLDIRSPGLGDTAMYLCATSKDRGASSYEQYFGPGTRLTVT.

The CDR3: CASNLAGEGYNEQFF. The chain has TRBV6-1 and TRBJ2-1; TCRdb calls TRBD2, which cannot be checked without DNA. The CDR3 has 15 amino acids. Germline-derived CDR1 and CDR2 are MNHNS and SASEGT.

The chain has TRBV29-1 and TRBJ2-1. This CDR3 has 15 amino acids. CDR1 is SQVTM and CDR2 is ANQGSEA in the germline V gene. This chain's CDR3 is CSAVSFVTLYNEQFF.

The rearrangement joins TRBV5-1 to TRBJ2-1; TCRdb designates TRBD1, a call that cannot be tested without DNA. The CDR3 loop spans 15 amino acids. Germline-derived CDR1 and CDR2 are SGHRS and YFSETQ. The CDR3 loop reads CASSPENRAGNEQFF.

The CDR3 protein is CASSDFRRTGNTIYF. The chain combines TRBV2 with TRBJ1-3. The CDR3 sequence is 15 residues long. The germline gives CDR1 SNHLY, CDR2 FYNNEI.

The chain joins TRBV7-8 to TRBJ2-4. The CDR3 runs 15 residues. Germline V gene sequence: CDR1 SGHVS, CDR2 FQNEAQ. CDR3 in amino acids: CASSLVAGAKNIQYF. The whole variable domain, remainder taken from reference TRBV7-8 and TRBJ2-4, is GAGVSQSPRYKVAKRGQDVALRCDPISGHVSLFWYQQALGQGPEFLTYFQNEAQLDKSGLPSDRFFAERPEGSVSTLKIQRTQQEDSAVYLCASSLVAGAKNIQYFGAGTRLSVL.

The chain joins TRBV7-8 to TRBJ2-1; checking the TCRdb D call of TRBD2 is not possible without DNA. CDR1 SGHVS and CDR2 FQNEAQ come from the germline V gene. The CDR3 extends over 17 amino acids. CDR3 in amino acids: CASSWSPGLAGGNEQFF.

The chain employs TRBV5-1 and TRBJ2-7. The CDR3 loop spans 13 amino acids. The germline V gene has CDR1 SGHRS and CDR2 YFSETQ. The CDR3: CASSSAPFYEQYF.

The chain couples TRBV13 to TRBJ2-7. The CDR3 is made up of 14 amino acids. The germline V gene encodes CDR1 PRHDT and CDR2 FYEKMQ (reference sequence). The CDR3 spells CASSQETNSYEQYF.

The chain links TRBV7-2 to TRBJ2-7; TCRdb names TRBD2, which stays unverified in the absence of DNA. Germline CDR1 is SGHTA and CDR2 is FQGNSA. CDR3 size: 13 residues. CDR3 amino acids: CASSYGTIYEQYF.

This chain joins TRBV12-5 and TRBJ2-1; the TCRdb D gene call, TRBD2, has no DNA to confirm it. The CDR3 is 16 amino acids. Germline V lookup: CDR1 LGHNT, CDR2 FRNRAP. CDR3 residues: CASGFASGGAYNEQFF.

CDR3 protein: CASSLVREVWNEQFF. This sequence joins TRBV7-9 and TRBJ2-1. CDR1 and CDR2 from the germline V gene are SEHNR and FQNEAQ (reference sequence). The length of the CDR3 is 15 residues. The full variable domain, with the rest looked up from reference TRBV7-9 and TRBJ2-1, is DTGVSQNPRHKITKRGQNVTFRCDPISEHNRLYWYRQTLGQGPEFLTYFQNEAQLEKSRLLSDRFSAERPKGSFSTLEIQRTEQGDSAMYLCASSLVREVWNEQFFGPGTRLTVL.

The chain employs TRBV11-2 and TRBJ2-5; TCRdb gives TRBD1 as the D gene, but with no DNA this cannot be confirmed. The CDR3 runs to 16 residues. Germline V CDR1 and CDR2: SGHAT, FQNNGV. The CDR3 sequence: CASSSPHGVLPETQYF. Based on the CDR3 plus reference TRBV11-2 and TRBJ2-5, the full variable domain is EAGVAQSPRYKIIEKRQSVAFWCNPISGHATLYWYQQILGQGPKLLIQFQNNGVVDDSQLPKDRFSAERLKGVDSTLKIQPAKLEDSAVYLCASSSPHGVLPETQYFGPGTRLLVL.

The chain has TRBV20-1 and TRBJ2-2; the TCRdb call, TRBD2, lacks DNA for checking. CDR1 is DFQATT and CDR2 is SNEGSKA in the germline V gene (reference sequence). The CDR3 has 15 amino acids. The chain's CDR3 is CSASRAGGLTSELFF.

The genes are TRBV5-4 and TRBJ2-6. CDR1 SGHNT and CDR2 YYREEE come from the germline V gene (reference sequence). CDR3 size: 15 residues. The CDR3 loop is CASSPKGSGANVLTF.

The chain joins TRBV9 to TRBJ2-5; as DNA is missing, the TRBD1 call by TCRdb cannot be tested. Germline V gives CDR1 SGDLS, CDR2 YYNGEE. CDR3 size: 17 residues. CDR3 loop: CASSTGQSGQGWETQYF.

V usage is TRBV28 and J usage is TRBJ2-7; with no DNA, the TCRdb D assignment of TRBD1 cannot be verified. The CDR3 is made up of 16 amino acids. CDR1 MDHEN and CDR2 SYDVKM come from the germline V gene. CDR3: CASSRGTGPGSHEQYF. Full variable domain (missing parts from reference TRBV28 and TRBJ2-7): DVKVTQSSRYLVKRTGEKVFLECVQDMDHENMFWYRQDPGLGLRLIYFSYDVKMKEKGDIPEGYSVSREKKERFSLILESASTNQTSMYLCASSRGTGPGSHEQYFGPGTRLTVT.

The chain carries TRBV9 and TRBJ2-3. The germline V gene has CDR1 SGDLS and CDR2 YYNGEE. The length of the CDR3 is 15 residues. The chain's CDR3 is CASSVGSTDTDTQYF.

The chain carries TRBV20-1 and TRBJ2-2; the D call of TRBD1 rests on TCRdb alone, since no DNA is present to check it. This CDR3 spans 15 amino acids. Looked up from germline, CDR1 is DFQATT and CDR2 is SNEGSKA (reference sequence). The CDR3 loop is CSAKFGGQNTGELFF.

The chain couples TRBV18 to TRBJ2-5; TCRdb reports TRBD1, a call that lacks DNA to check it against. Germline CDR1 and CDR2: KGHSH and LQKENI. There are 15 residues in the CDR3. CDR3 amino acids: CASSPPAGPGGTQYF.

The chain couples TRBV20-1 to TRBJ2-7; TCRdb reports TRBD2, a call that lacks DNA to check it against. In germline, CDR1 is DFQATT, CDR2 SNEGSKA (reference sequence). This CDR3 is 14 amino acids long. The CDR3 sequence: CSAREGGLAAEQYF.